Sequencing of this T cell receptor (beta chain) was carried out in a study of cytomegalovirus exposure and HLA in healthy donors (dated by TCRdb to the late 2010s). Looking at the study overall: An earlier analysis of several hundred of the donors reported approximately 260 Gb of sequence data and 117 million unique TCR beta sequences obtained from 150 million to 200 million T cells. Approximately 300 gigabases of sequencing data and around 90 million unique TCR sequences made up an early release that covered approximately 620 HLA-typed donors. Of the roughly 400 genotyped donors, about 80% fell in the genetic ancestry cluster associated with self-reported Caucasian donors. The aim of the study was to test whether cataloging public T cell receptors could identify signatures of past pathogen exposure. Using immunosequencing, the study profiled T cell repertoires from 640 or so subjects and related those repertoires to cytomegalovirus serostatus. Besides the first cohort of 500 to 700 subjects, a separate validation cohort made up of 90 to 150 different subjects was used. High-throughput TCR immunosequencing, statistical association of individual TCRs with disease status, and machine learning were combined to predict cytomegalovirus infection status. A later analysis re-analyzed previously published TCR beta repertoires from roughly 690 donors and added high-resolution HLA genotyping to study TCR occurrence patterns. The later analysis used no new phenotypic data to find candidate immune exposures, relying instead on TCR beta sequences and their occurrence across donors. An earlier analysis of around 540 of the donors applied high-throughput TCR beta sequencing to assess whether each TCR beta V gene segment acted as functional or pseudogenic. Donor age, sex, ethnicity and CMV serostatus were compiled together with the repertoire data. In a later genetic analysis, genome-wide SNP genotypes for about 55% of the roughly 700 donors were used, and that subset was treated as a discovery cohort. Every discovery cohort repertoire had been produced on one sequencing platform. Both class I and class II loci were covered by HLA typing, at four-digit resolution. The number of typed donors differed by locus: about 620-640 for A, B, C, DRB1 and DQB1; 500 to 550 for DQA1; about 600 for DPA1; and about 450 for DPB1. Roughly five DR-DQ haplotypes were handled as single units for association and clustering, since linkage in the cohort was strong. On average, around 240,000 unique TCR beta nucleotide sequences were sequenced per donor among about 400 genotyped donors of the cohort, with roughly 18% of those sequences being non-productive. General findings and caveats noted by the study authors: In the study, roughly 160 TCR beta chains were listed as associated with cytomegalovirus. Linkage disequilibrium might explain the correlated functional status among segregating V segments, but an unknown experimental factor could not be ruled out. A group of highly shared sequence variants was considered likely to be a technical artifact of the sequencing pipeline. A later analysis found that most CMV-associated TCR beta chains appeared HLA-restricted, with HLA associations seemingly driven largely by CMV exposure. V-gene and J-gene trimming of TCR beta chains was associated with a missense DCLRE1C variant in a later genetic analysis, and the association was replicated in an independent cohort. Because HLA typing was unavailable for some donors at each locus, only the typed subset was used in association tests. Some IMGT-functional V segments, including TRBV6-2 and TRBV6-3, could not be told apart with the 87-base-pair reads, so those segments were excluded. A further reported finding was that TCR beta sequences accurately predicted the HLA-A and HLA-B alleles for most subjects in the first cohort. Three of the identified cytomegalovirus-associated TCR beta chains were confirmed in vitro to be specific for cytomegalovirus antigens. A later analysis found that TCR association rates varied across HLA loci, with DRB1 alleles showing the most associated TCRs and HLA-C alleles the fewest. In an earlier analysis of approximately 590 of the donors, most TCR beta V segments were observed in productive rearrangements about 90% or about 30% of the time, broadly matching IMGT annotations. Because counts were too low, around 17 rarely observed V segments, including chromosome 9 orphons, were left out of the earlier analysis of a few hundred of the donors. In a later analysis, several top co-occurrence clusters were reported to appear linked to parvovirus B19, influenza, CMV and Epstein-Barr virus. In both the original and validation cohorts, the classifier was reported to diagnose cytomegalovirus status with high specificity and sensitivity. A later analysis found that HLA-associated TCR beta chains were more clonally expanded and had lower generation probabilities than equally common non-associated chains. According to the authors, the approach could potentially be generalized to other disease states and immunological phenotypes. Assigning TCR associations to individual alleles was difficult when HLA alleles, especially DR and DQ, strongly co-occurred. While some public TCRs were present in many individuals, most TCR sequences turned up only very rarely across donors. The cohort was sequenced for TCR beta chains only, and without alpha or paired-chain data the features that could be detected were limited. Sequencing depth was assumed to be roughly uniform across donors in the presence/absence analyses, though that assumption may not hold. At a false discovery rate of 0.05, a later analysis linked approximately 18,000 TCR beta sequences to specific HLA alleles. Immune exposure information for the cohort was limited to CMV serostatus. According to a later genetic analysis, donors in an Asian-associated ancestry cluster had fewer N-insertions in productive TCRs than the approximately 630-donor mean.

The cohort consisted of 666 healthy bone marrow donors. Cohort members were all nominally healthy when sampled, although unrecorded immune exposures were likely present. The donor tested CMV seronegative and was one of the 352 seronegative cohort members. A peripheral blood sample was collected from each donor, and TCR beta sequencing was performed on peripheral blood mononuclear cells. Genomic DNA extraction from the blood cell samples was performed with the Qiagen DNeasy Blood Extraction Kit. The method behind the library was the immunoSEQ multiplex PCR assay. The multiplex PCR relied on a mix of 60 forward primers for TCR Vbeta segments and 13 reverse primers for TCR Jbeta segments. The CDR3 region of rearranged TCR beta genes was amplified from genomic DNA by a multiplex PCR assay. The amplified TCR beta libraries were sequenced on the Illumina HiSeq System as 87-base-pair reads. The authors processed their data as follows. A later analysis counted approximately 74 million unique TCR beta chains across the 650 to 700 repertoires, and about 10 million of these chains were shared by at least two donors. A nearest-neighbor algorithm error-corrected the raw reads and collapsed the reads into unique sequences, merging closely related sequences to remove PCR and sequencing errors. V, D and J gene segments were assigned by aligning CDR3 sequences to IMGT reference sequences. For a sequence to be retained, at least a six-nucleotide match to both a V gene segment and a J gene segment was required. A rearrangement was called productive if the CDR3 had no stop codons and remained in frame with V and J, and every other rearrangement was called non-productive. CDR3 was defined according to IMGT convention as the region running from the second conserved V-encoded cysteine to the conserved J-encoded phenylalanine. The earlier analysis of about 500 of the donors excluded sequences that lacked an unambiguous match to a single V gene segment. An earlier analysis of a few hundred of the donors classified V segments as functional when productive rearrangements were above 56.7% and as segregating when the standard deviation between donors was above 5%. A statistical classification framework was developed to diagnose cytomegalovirus status using the catalog of TCR beta chain sequences. In a later analysis, TCR nucleotide sequences were compared against IMGT/GENE-DB human TR gene sequences so that V and J genes could be assigned. The TCRdist pipeline was used in a later analysis to assign CDR3 sequences and most-parsimonious VDJ recombination scenarios. In a later analysis, each TCR beta chain was defined by its CDR3 amino acid sequence together with its V-gene family, and reads without a unique V-gene family were excluded. In a later analysis, fewer than 600 highly shared, low-generation-probability nucleotide sequences were removed to address suspected cross-contamination and a sequencing artifact. For each public chain, a later analysis derived a clonal expansion index from normalized ranks of inferred template counts within each repertoire. In a later analysis, generation probabilities were computed with a VDJ recombination model fitted to out-of-frame rearrangements, and the resulting probabilities were checked against IGoR. A later analysis scored TCR-TCR, TCR-HLA and TCR-CMV co-occurrence with hypergeometric tests, applying a repertoire-size bias correction to TCR pairs. In a later analysis, false discovery rates were estimated by permuting HLA or CMV assignments 20 times. A later analysis grouped co-occurring TCRs with DBSCAN, adding TCRdist sequence similarity when clustering within HLA-allele-positive subsets. Repertoires with fewer than 30,000 or more than 120,000 public chains, plus five repertoires with anomalous nucleotide sharing, were excluded from co-occurrence clustering. The source is immuneACCESS, and TCRdb retained only in-frame sequences with V and J called. Part of the clones is not carried over; for the studies checked, unresolved V genes explain less than half of this, and the remainder is unexplained. That table is the source of V, J and clone size, and D and trimming were worked out from the DNA. For this sample there are tens of thousands of clones; 76% appear just once. Of the sample, over 2.5% is held by the ten largest clones.

In the case of this clone: Its antigen is still unknown. A junction boundary mismatches the germline segment, possibly from a read error.

From the germline V gene, CDR1 is SGHVS and CDR2 is FNYEAQ. The CDR3, cysteine through phenylalanine, is 19 amino acids long. Here the CDR3 DNA is all that survives: 57 bases in frame from base 1. The sample consisted of PBMCs. This TCR derives from a man aged 18 to 30 in good health and CMV-seronegative. The sequence is built from TRBV7-6 and TRBJ2-1; TRBD2 matches 12 bases in the middle. For the CDR3, the sequence is CANSPGPPLTSGGWNEQFF. The sequence in DNA is TGTGCCAACAGCCCCGGACCCCCCCTTACTAGCGGGGGGTGGAATGAGCAGTTCTTC. The full variable domain, with segments outside the CDR3 supplied by the reference TRBV7-6 and TRBJ2-1 proteins, appears as GAGVSQSPRYKVTKRGQDVALRCDPISGHVSLYWYRQALGQGPEFLTYFNYEAQQDKSGLPNDRFSAERPEGSISTLTIQRTEQRDSAMYRCANSPGPPLTSGGWNEQFFGPGTRLTVL.